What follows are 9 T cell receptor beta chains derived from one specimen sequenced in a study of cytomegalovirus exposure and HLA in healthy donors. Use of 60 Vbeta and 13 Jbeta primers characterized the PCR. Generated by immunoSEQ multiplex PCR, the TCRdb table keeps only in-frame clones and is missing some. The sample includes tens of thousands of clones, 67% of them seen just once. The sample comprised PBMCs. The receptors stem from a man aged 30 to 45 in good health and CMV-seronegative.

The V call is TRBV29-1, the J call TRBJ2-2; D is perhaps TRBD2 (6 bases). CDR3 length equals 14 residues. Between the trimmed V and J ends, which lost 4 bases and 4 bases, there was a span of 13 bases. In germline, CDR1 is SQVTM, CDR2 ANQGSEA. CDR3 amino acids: CSVALGLSTGELFF. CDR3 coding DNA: TGCAGCGTTGCTCTGGGACTCTCCACCGGGGAGCTGTTTTTT.

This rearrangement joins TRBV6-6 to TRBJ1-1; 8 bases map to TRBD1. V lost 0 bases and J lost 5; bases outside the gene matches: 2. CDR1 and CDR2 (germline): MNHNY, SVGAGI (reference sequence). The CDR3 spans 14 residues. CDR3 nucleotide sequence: TGTGCCAGCAGTTACTCACAGGGGGGAACTGAAGCTTTCTTT. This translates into CASSYSQGGTEAFF.

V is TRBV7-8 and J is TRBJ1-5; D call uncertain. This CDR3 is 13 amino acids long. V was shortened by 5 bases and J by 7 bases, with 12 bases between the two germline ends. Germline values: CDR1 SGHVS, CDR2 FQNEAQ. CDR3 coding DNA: TGTGCCAGCAGCACCCGTCCGGAGCAGCCCCAGCATTTT. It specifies CASSTRPEQPQHF.

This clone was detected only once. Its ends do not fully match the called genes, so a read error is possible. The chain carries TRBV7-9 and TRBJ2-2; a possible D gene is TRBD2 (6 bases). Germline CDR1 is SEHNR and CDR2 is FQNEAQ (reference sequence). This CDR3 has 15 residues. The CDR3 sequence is CVSSLAIGTPGELFF. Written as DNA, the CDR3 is TGTGTCAGCAGCTTAGCTATTGGGACTCCCGGGGAGCTGTTTTTT.

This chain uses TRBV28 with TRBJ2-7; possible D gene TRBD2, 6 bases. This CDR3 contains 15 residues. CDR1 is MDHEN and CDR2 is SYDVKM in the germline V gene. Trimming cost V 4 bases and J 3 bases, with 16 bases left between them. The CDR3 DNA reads TGTGCCAGCAGTTCCCTGGGGGGTGGGAGCTACGAGCAGTACTTC. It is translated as CASSSLGGGSYEQYF.

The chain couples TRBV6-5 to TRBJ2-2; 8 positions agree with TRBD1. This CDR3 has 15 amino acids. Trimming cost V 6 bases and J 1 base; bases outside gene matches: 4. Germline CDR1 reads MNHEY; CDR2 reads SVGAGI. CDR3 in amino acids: CASSKQGVNTGELFF. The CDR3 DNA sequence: TGTGCCAGCAGCAAACAGGGGGTGAACACCGGGGAGCTGTTTTTT.

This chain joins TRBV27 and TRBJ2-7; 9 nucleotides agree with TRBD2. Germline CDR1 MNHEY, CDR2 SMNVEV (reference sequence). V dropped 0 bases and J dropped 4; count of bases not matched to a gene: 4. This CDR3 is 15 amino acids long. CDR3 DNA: TGTGCCAGCAGTTTATCTGCTAGCGGGAATTACGAGCAGTACTTC. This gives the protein CASSLSASGNYEQYF.

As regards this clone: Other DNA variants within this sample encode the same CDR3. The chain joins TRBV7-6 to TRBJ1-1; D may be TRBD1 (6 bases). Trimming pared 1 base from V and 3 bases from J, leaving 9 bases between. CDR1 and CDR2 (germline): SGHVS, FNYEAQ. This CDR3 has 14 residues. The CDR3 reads CASSLGRGDTEAFF. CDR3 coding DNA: TGTGCCAGCAGCTTAGGCAGGGGAGACACTGAAGCTTTCTTT.

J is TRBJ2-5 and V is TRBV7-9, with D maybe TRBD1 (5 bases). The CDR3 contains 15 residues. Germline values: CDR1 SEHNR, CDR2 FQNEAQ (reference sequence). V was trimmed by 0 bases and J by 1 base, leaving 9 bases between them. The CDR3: CASSLARQGQETQYF. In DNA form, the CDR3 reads TGTGCCAGCAGCTTAGCGCGGCAGGGCCAAGAGACCCAGTACTTC.